The rows below give T cell receptor beta chains drawn from one sample of a study of blood T cell repertoires in COVID-19. Profiling relied on immunoSEQ multiplex PCR, and the TCRdb table lists in-frame clones only, not all of them. The table lists about 160,000 clones, around 82% of them singletons. The sample consisted of peripheral blood. All receptors derive from a man aged 55 to 70 who had recovered from COVID-19. CDR3s include the opening cysteine and the closing phenylalanine or tryptophan. D genes are given only for firm matches. For some rows the clone size is stated as once, few or many, or as a class when expanded; others skip it.

d_call,clone_size,j_call,v_call,cdr3_nt,cdr3_aa
-,-,TRBJ2-7,TRBV30,TGTGCCTGGAGTCGCAACAGGGACTCCTACGAGCAGTACTTC,CAWSRNRDSYEQYF
-,few,TRBJ2-7,TRBV28,TGTGCCAGCAGTTTAAGGGGGGGGCCACAGGGGGCCTACGAGCAGTACTTC,CASSLRGGPQGAYEQYF
-,-,TRBJ1-3,TRBV20-1,TGCAGTGCTAGTAGAACAGGGTTCGGAAACACCATATATTTT,CSASRTGFGNTIYF
-,-,TRBJ1-1,TRBV9,TGTGCCAGCAGCGTAGAGGTACAGACTGAAGCTTTCTTT,CASSVEVQTEAFF
-,-,TRBJ2-7,TRBV6-5,TGTGCCAGCAGTTACGGTCCACAGACGATCTACGAGCAGTACTTC,CASSYGPQTIYEQYF
TRBD2,-,TRBJ2-2,TRBV3-1/TRBV3-2,TGTGCCAGCAGCCAGGGACTAGCGGGGGTTCGCAACACCGGGGAGCTGTTTTTT,CASSQGLAGVRNTGELFF
TRBD1,-,TRBJ1-4,TRBV29-1,TGCAGCGTTGTATTAGGGACAGGGCATGAAAAACTGTTTTTT,CSVVLGTGHEKLFF
-,-,TRBJ1-1,TRBV3-1/TRBV3-2,TGTGCCAGTAACGGGGTTATGAACACTGAAGCTTTCTTT,CASNGVMNTEAFF
TRBD1,-,TRBJ1-4,TRBV19,TGTGCCAGTAGTTCCGGAACAGGGGCTGGTGAAAAACTGTTTTTT,CASSSGTGAGEKLFF
-,few,TRBJ1-2,TRBV6-5,TGTGCCAGCAGCCCCCAGGGAACATATGGCTACACCTTC,CASSPQGTYGYTF
-,-,TRBJ1-5,TRBV4-1,TGCGCCAGCAGCCGCGGGGGGGTCAATCAGCCCCAGCATTTT,CASSRGGVNQPQHF
TRBD1,-,TRBJ2-3,TRBV27,TGTGCCAGCAGGGTGGGACAGAGCACAGATACGCAGTATTTT,CASRVGQSTDTQYF
-,-,TRBJ2-7,TRBV16,TGTGCCAGCAGCCCCATTAACAGGCAAAGCTCCTACGAGCAGTACTTC,CASSPINRQSSYEQYF
TRBD1,-,TRBJ2-2,TRBV19,TGTGCCAGCGGGACAGGGGGCTGGGGGGAGCTGTTTTTT,CASGTGGWGELFF
TRBD1,-,TRBJ1-4,TRBV19,TGTGCCAGTAGACCGGACAGGAAGGGAGAAAAACTGTTTTTT,CASRPDRKGEKLFF